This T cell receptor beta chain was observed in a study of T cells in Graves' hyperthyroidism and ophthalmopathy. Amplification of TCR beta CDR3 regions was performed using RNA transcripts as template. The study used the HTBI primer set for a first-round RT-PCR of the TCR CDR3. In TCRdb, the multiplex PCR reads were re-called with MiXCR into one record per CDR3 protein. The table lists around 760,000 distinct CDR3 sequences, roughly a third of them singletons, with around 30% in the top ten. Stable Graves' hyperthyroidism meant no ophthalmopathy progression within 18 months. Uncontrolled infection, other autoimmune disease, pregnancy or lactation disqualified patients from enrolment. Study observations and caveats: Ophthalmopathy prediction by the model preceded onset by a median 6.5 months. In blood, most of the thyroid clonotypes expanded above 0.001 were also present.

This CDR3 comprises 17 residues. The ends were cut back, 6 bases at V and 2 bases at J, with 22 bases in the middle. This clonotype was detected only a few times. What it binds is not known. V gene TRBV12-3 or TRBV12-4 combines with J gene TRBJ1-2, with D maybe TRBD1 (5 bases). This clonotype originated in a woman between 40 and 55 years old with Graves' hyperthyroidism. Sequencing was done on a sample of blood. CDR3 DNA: TGTGCCAGCAGCCGGGGACTGACGACGCTGGGGAACTATGGCTACACCTTC. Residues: CASSRGLTTLGNYGYTF.